The clone carrying this T cell receptor (beta chain) was seen only once. The sample is drawn from a study of blood T cell repertoires in COVID-19. Background on the study: The origin of the acute and convalescent COVID-19 samples was the United States, Italy and Spain. The cDNA or gDNA used as material had been derived from T cells, B-cell-depleted T cells, or PBMCs.

The CDR3 length is 14 residues. Germline-derived CDR1 and CDR2 are SGHNT and YYREEE (reference sequence). J lost 4 bases, V lost 4 bases, and 3 bases had no gene match. Assay: immunoSEQ multiplex PCR; the TCRdb copy retains only in-frame clones and omits some. The table lists 60,000 or so clones, approximately 82% of them singletons. This rearrangement joins TRBV5-4 to TRBJ1-2; 11 positions match TRBD1. This clonotype originated in a man aged 60 to 69 with acute or convalescent COVID-19. Sample: peripheral blood. CDR3: CASSHGTGGYGYTF. The CDR3 bases are TGTGCCAGCAGCCACGGGACAGGGGGCTATGGCTACACCTTC.